Each of the 9 T cell receptor beta chains below was sequenced from the same sample in a study of early stage breast cancer tumors. Assay: immunoSEQ multiplex PCR; the TCRdb copy retains only in-frame clones and omits some. Here the sample spans approximately 30,000 clones, around 50% being singletons. Source material: breast tumor tissue. All receptors derive from a person aged 45 to 59 with breast cancer.

This clone occurred a few times. The rearrangement uses TRBV5-1 and TRBJ2-5; D remains ambiguous. This CDR3 is built from 14 residues. The germline V gene has CDR1 SGHRS and CDR2 YFSETQ. V was pared by 0 bases and J by 1 base, with 7 bases between. The CDR3 DNA is TGCGCCAGCAGCTTGGAGCTCCCCCAAGAGACCCAGTACTTC. This codes for CASSLELPQETQYF.

J is TRBJ2-7 and V is TRBV7-2, with 7 positions matching TRBD2. The CDR3 spans 13 residues. Germline V CDR1 and CDR2: SGHTA, FQGNSA. J was trimmed by 4 bases and V by 5 bases; bases with no gene match: 5. CDR3 protein: CASSGWGGYEQYF. In nucleotides, the CDR3 is TGTGCCAGCAGCGGTTGGGGGGGTTACGAGCAGTACTTC.

Concerning this clone itself: A single base is all that separates this from a far larger clone, so a read error is likely. V usage is TRBV5-1 and J usage is TRBJ2-1; perhaps TRBD2 as D (6 bases). The CDR3 runs to 16 residues. V was trimmed by 0 bases and J by 0 bases, leaving 10 bases between them. From germline, CDR1 is SGHRS and CDR2 YFSETQ. CDR3 loop: CASSLGLANSYNEQFF. The CDR3 nucleotides read TGCGCCAGCAGCTTGGGGCTAGCGAACTCCTACAATGAGCAGTTCTTC.

The J gene is TRBJ2-3, the V gene TRBV6-5, with D perhaps TRBD1 or TRBD2 (6 bases each). Trimming took off 5 bases at V and 0 bases at J, with 12 bases between the two ends. CDR3 size: 15 residues. Germline V CDR1 and CDR2: MNHEY, SVGAGI. In DNA, the CDR3 is TGTGCCAGCAGTCTTCAGGGGACTAGCACAGATACGCAGTATTTT. Its protein product is CASSLQGTSTDTQYF.

The chain links TRBV7-3 to TRBJ2-3; 7 bases line up with TRBD2. In germline, CDR1 is SGHTA, CDR2 FQGTGA. J lost 3 bases, V lost 1 base, and 1 base had no gene match. The CDR3 is 14 residues long. CDR3 sequence (DNA): TGTGCCAGCAGCTTAAACGGGGGGACAGATACGCAGTATTTT. Translation: CASSLNGGTDTQYF.

The sample holds a few counts of this clone. The chain carries TRBV20-1 and TRBJ1-2, with D unclear. Trimming removed 3 bases at V and 6 bases at J, with 8 bases between. Germline CDR1 and CDR2: DFQATT and SNEGSKA (reference sequence). The CDR3 covers 11 residues. This CDR3 reads CSASLGDGYTF. In DNA form, the CDR3 reads TGCAGTGCTAGCCTTGGGGATGGCTACACCTTC.

This clone turned up a few times. The chain's CDR3 is CASRLDGTAGINQPQHF. In nucleotides, the CDR3 is TGTGCAAGTCGCTTAGATGGGACGGCAGGGATTAATCAGCCCCAGCATTTT. The chain uses TRBV12-2 and TRBJ1-5. TRBV12-2 is a pseudogene segment. The CDR3 covers 17 residues.

Only a few counts were recorded for this clone. In DNA form, the CDR3 reads TGTGCCAGCAGCTTTTGCGGGAGACAATGGGGTGAGCAGTTCTTC. Translation gives CASSFCGRQWGEQFF. The chain links TRBV12-1 to TRBJ2-1; the table's D call TRBD2 went unverified against the DNA. TRBV12-1 is flagged as a pseudogene. This CDR3 has 15 amino acids.

The V call is TRBV5-1, the J call TRBJ2-7, with 7 bases lining up with TRBD1. Germline lookup yields CDR1 SGHRS and CDR2 YFSETQ. Germline trimming cut 4 bases from V and 4 bases from J; bases unmatched to any gene: 8. CDR3 length: 14 residues. The CDR3 spells CASSPPGGGYEQYF. The DNA of the CDR3 is TGCGCCAGCAGCCCCCCAGGGGGTGGATACGAGCAGTACTTC.